This TCR beta chain came from a study of T cell changes during pregnancy in multiple sclerosis. Assay used: immunoSEQ multiplex PCR; TCRdb lists only in-frame clones, some missing. The table records tens of thousands of clones, roughly 87% of them present only once. Germline-derived CDR1 and CDR2 are SNHLY and FYNNEI. This CDR3 is 16 amino acids long. Trimming at V came to 0 bases and at J to 4 bases, leaving 5 bases not matched to a gene. This sequence was found in a female donor with multiple sclerosis, enrolled in a pregnancy study. Sample: CD8+ T cells from peripheral blood mononuclear cells, taken after pregnancy. The genes are TRBV2 and TRBJ2-3, with 9 bases aligning to TRBD2. The CDR3 is CASSEAQREAADTQYF. Here the CDR3 DNA reads TGTGCCAGCAGTGAAGCGCAGCGGGAGGCCGCAGATACGCAGTATTTT.